Listed below are T cell receptor beta chains from one sample, sequenced in a study of T-cell memory formation after mild COVID-19. One entry per CDR3 protein, called by TCRdb with MiXCR from the 5' RACE reads. The sample contains around 250,000 distinct CDR3 sequences, 15% to 20% of which appear only once. Sample: PBMCs or a T cell subset sorted from them (not recorded which). These receptors all stem from a man aged 18 to 29 who had mild COVID-19 (a few samples of this study predate the infection). Cell type and time point are not known. Each CDR3 is given with its conserved first and last residue. A D gene is named only where the DNA matches it firmly. Size is omitted from some rows. Given values are once, few, many or a class for expanded clones.

d_call | j_call | clone_size | v_call | cdr3_nt | cdr3_aa
NA | TRBJ1-1 | NA | TRBV29-1 | TGCAGCGCCCAAGGGGGGGGGAACACTGAAGCTTTCTTT | CSAQGGGNTEAFF
NA | TRBJ1-1 | NA | TRBV29-1 | TGCAGCGCTCGAAACACTGAAGCTTTCTTT | CSARNTEAFF
NA | TRBJ2-4 | NA | TRBV20-1 | TGCAGTGCCCAGGAGGCCTTGGCCAAAAACATTCAGTACTTC | CSAQEALAKNIQYF
NA | TRBJ2-1 | NA | TRBV5-6 | TGTGCCAGCAGCGGGTCTGACGGGGGCAATGAGCAGTTCTTC | CASSGSDGGNEQFF
TRBD1 | TRBJ2-2 | NA | TRBV18 | TGTGCCAGCTCACCGGAACAGGGGACCTTCACCGGGGAGCTGTTTTTT | CASSPEQGTFTGELFF
TRBD2 | TRBJ2-1 | few | TRBV7-2 | TGTGCCAGCAGCTTAGCAGTAACTAGCGGGGGGGCCTTGAATGAGCAGTTCTTC | CASSLAVTSGGALNEQFF
TRBD1 | TRBJ1-3 | few | TRBV5-6 | TGTGCCAGCAGCAAGGGACAGGGTTATCCTGGAAACACCATATATTTT | CASSKGQGYPGNTIYF
NA | TRBJ2-1 | NA | TRBV7-9 | TGTGCCAGCAGCTTACTGGGGGCGGATGAGCAGTTCTTC | CASSLLGADEQFF
NA | TRBJ1-3 | few | TRBV29-1 | TGCAGCGTTGAATTTGGGAGGGGAAACACCATATATTTT | CSVEFGRGNTIYF
NA | TRBJ2-2 | NA | TRBV7-2 | TGTGCCAGCAGCTCAGTAGAGGGGGCCGGGGAGCTGTTTTTT | CASSSVEGAGELFF
TRBD2 | TRBJ2-3 | NA | TRBV2 | TGTGCCAGCAGTGAGACGGGGGGACCAGATACGCAGTATTTT | CASSETGGPDTQYF
NA | TRBJ2-1 | NA | TRBV4-3 | TGCGCCAGCAGCCGACCCAGCGGAGGGAGTATCAATGAGCAGTTCTTC | CASSRPSGGSINEQFF
NA | TRBJ2-3 | NA | TRBV13 | TGTGCCAGCAGCTTAGGCGACAGGAGCAGGGATACGCAGTATTTT | CASSLGDRSRDTQYF
NA | TRBJ2-3 | many | TRBV6-5 | TGTGCCAGCAGATTTGGGCCAATGACAGATACGCAGTATTTT | CASRFGPMTDTQYF
TRBD1 | TRBJ1-2 | few | TRBV27 | TGTGCCAGCAGTTTGTATGGGACAGGATTAAACTATGGCTACACCTTC | CASSLYGTGLNYGYTF
NA | TRBJ1-5 | NA | TRBV5-1 | TGCGCCAGCAGTTCAGGGGACCGCAATCAGCCCCAGCATTTT | CASSSGDRNQPQHF
NA | TRBJ2-5 | few | TRBV7-9 | TGTGCCAGCAGCCAGGGATTCGGGGAAGAGACCCAGTACTTC | CASSQGFGEETQYF
NA | TRBJ1-2 | NA | TRBV28 | TGTGCCAGCAGCCCGGCCGCCGCGACAGTCTATGGCTACACCTTC | CASSPAAATVYGYTF
NA | TRBJ1-6 | NA | TRBV5-1 | TGCGCCAGCGGGACTGCTAATTCACCCCTCCACTTT | CASGTANSPLHF
TRBD1 | TRBJ2-4 | many | TRBV19 | TGTGCCAGTAGTATAGACGGACGGACAGGGCTGAACATTCAGTACTTC | CASSIDGRTGLNIQYF
NA | TRBJ1-2 | NA | TRBV10-3 | TGTGCCATCAGGGACGGATTAGCTAACTATGGCTACACCTTC | CAIRDGLANYGYTF
TRBD1 | TRBJ1-1 | NA | TRBV6-2/TRBV6-3 | TGTGCCAGCAGTTACTCGAGGCCGGGACAGTTTCTCATGAACACTGAAGCTTTCTTT | CASSYSRPGQFLMNTEAFF
NA | TRBJ1-1 | NA | TRBV18 | TGTGCCAGCGCCGTGGGGCTGAACACTGAAGCTTTCTTT | CASAVGLNTEAFF
NA | TRBJ2-7 | many | TRBV11-2 | TGTGCCAGCAGCCAAACCGAGGGGGTTGGGCAGTACTTC | CASSQTEGVGQYF
TRBD2 | TRBJ2-1 | NA | TRBV25-1 | TGTGCCAGCAGTGAATCCCGGACTAGCGGGAGTTACAATGAGCAGTTCTTC | CASSESRTSGSYNEQFF
TRBD1 | TRBJ1-1 | few | TRBV7-9 | TGTGCCAGCAGTTCCGGACAGGGGGAGATGAACACTGAAGCTTTCTTT | CASSSGQGEMNTEAFF
TRBD1 | TRBJ2-1 | NA | TRBV7-3 | TGTGCCAGCAGCTTCGACAGGGGCTCCTACAATGAGCAGTTCTTC | CASSFDRGSYNEQFF
NA | TRBJ2-3 | NA | TRBV20-1 | TGCAGTGCTAAACCCGGGGGTAACACAGATACGCAGTATTTT | CSAKPGGNTDTQYF